The T cell receptor (beta chain) described here comes from a study of blood T cells in healthy people across ages (dated by TCRdb to 2014 to 2015). Background for the entire study: In model experiments, template switching captured roughly one uniquely barcoded TCR beta cDNA molecule for every two T cells. The study analyzed two additional independent replicas of 1 million unique cDNA reads from the same blood draw for two donors, one aged 18 to 29 and one aged 80 or older. Donors of different ages were randomly distributed across sequencing lanes to avoid experimental bias. The donors were split into four age groups: young (average 16 years), middle-aged (roughly 40), aged (more than 60) and long-lived (approximately 89). The study measured age-related changes in TCR beta repertoire diversity using deep sequencing normalized with unique cDNA molecular identifiers. Beyond this particular receptor, the publication reports: Estimates of total diversity based on one million sequenced T cells were regarded as lower bounds and as underestimates. The percentage of naive T cells measured by flow cytometry correlated strongly with observed TCR beta diversity. Bulk unsorted PBMC profiling prevented conclusive comparison of naive and antigen-experienced compartments. Donor CMV infection status was unknown, potentially confounding age-related changes in expanded clonotypes. Compared with the aged group, the long-lived group had more naive CD4+ T cells, fewer expanded clones and increased TCR diversity, a pattern suggesting age selection. As age increased, observed TCR beta diversity per million T cells dropped in a roughly linear way, and a significant reduction was already evident by age 40.

The method was 5' RACE. The sequencer was an Illumina HiSeq 2500. A second PCR of roughly 7 to 11 cycles was run with a J-beta primer mix and a sample-barcoded 5' primer. A template-switch 5' adaptor carrying 12 random nucleotides introduced a unique molecular identifier onto each TCR beta cDNA molecule. Each sample yielded at least 3 million CDR3-containing paired-end reads. The Mint cDNA synthesis kit, primed by a TRBC-specific oligonucleotide, was used to synthesize first-strand cDNA from all RNA. Following uracil-DNA glycosylase treatment, all cDNA underwent a first 18-cycle PCR with the universal primers M1SS and BC2_uni_R. As for how the authors treated the data: For normalization, 1 million high-quality reads were randomly selected from each sample, with every read carrying a distinct molecular identifier. Reads sharing molecular identifiers were discarded rather than binned into consensus sequences. CDR3 identification, clonotype clustering and error correction used MiTCR with a Q25 quality threshold and the strictest error-elimination algorithm. A nonparametric unseen species model with Euler transformation was used to estimate lower-bound total TCR beta diversity. Using fastp trimming at Q25 and MiXCR clonotype assembly, TCRdb reanalyzed the public sequencing data and kept in-frame beta chains. All rows with the same CDR3 protein become a single entry with the most common DNA and genes. TCRdb, rather than the study authors, made the V and J calls. Present in this sample are some 1.4 million distinct CDR3 sequences, 40% to 50% of which were seen just once. The biggest ten clones account for roughly 7.9% of the sample.

The CDR3 spans 14 residues, from the cysteine through the phenylalanine. The read is trimmed to its CDR3 DNA, 42 bases read in frame from base 1. V and J are truncated by 5 bases and 2 bases respectively, leaving an intervening sequence of 12 bases. For this clonotype: The antigen it recognizes is unknown. Base-call qualities are not available, and no considerably larger clone is one nucleotide away.

The donors were around 39 Caucasian individuals from Russia, aged 6 to 90 years, who were systemically healthy. Each donor gave ten milliliters of peripheral blood, drawn into EDTA-treated Vacutainer tubes. PBMCs were isolated by Ficoll-Paque density-gradient centrifugation, with at least 6 million obtained per sample. Total RNA was extracted from PBMCs with Trizol reagent, with at least 6 micrograms obtained per sample. The percentages of naive CD45RAhigh/CD27high T cells were determined by flow cytometry on a PBMC aliquot from every donor. Sample: blood. The chain uses TRBV12-3 or TRBV12-4 and TRBJ2-5, with the D segment identity uncertain. The sequence derives from a woman aged 18-35 years in good health. The CDR3 protein: CASSIRTAQETQYF. The sequence in DNA is TGTGCCAGCAGTATCCGGACGGCTCAAGAGACCCAGTACTTC.